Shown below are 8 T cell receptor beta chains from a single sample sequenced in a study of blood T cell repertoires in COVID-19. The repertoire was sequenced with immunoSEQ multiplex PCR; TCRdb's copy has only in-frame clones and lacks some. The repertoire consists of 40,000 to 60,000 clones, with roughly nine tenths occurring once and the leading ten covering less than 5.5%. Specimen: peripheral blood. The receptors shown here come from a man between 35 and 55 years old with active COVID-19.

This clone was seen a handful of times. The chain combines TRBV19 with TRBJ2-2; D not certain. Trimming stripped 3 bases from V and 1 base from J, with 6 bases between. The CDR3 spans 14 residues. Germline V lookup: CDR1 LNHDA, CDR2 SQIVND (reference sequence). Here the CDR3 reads CASSINRNTGELFF. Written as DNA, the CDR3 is TGTGCCAGTAGTATTAACAGGAACACCGGGGAGCTGTTTTTT. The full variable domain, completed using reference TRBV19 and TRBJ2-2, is DGGITQSPKYLFRKEGQNVTLSCEQNLNHDAMYWYRQDPGQGLRLIYYSQIVNDFQKGDIAEGYSVSREKKESFPLTVTSAQKNPTAFYLCASSINRNTGELFFGEGSRLTVL.

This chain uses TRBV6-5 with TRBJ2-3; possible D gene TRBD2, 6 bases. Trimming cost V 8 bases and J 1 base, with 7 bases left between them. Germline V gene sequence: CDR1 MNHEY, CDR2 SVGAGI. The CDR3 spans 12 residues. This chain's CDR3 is CASWRGTDTQYF. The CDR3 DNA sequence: TGTGCCAGCTGGAGGGGCACAGATACGCAGTATTTT.

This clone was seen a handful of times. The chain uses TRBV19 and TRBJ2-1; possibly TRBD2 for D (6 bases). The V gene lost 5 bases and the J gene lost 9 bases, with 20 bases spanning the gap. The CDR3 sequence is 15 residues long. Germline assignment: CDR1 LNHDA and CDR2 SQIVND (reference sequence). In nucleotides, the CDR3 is TGTGCCAGTAGTGCCCCTTCGGGAGTCTTAGGTGAGCAGTTCTTC. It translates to CASSAPSGVLGEQFF.

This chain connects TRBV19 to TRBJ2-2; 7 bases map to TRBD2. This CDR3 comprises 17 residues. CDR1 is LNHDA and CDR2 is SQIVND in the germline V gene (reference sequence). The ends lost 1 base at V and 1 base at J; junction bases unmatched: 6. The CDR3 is CASSIGSAGLNTGELFF. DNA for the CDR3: TGTGCCAGTAGTATAGGATCAGCGGGGCTGAACACCGGGGAGCTGTTTTTT. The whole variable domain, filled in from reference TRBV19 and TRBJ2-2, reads DGGITQSPKYLFRKEGQNVTLSCEQNLNHDAMYWYRQDPGQGLRLIYYSQIVNDFQKGDIAEGYSVSREKKESFPLTVTSAQKNPTAFYLCASSIGSAGLNTGELFFGEGSRLTVL.

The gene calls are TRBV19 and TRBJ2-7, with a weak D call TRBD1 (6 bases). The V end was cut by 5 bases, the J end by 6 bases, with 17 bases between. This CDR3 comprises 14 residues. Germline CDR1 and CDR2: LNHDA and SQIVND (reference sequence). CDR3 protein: CASSPHRDYGEQYF. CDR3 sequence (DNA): TGTGCCAGTAGTCCCCACAGGGATTACGGCGAGCAGTACTTC. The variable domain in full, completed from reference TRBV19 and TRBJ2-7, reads DGGITQSPKYLFRKEGQNVTLSCEQNLNHDAMYWYRQDPGQGLRLIYYSQIVNDFQKGDIAEGYSVSREKKESFPLTVTSAQKNPTAFYLCASSPHRDYGEQYFGPGTRLTVT.

The CDR3: CASSSWTSGETQYF. CDR3 nucleotides: TGTGCCAGCAGCTCATGGACTAGTGGAGAGACCCAGTACTTC. V is TRBV7-9 and J is TRBJ2-5; TRBD2 matches at 7 bases. CDR3 length equals 14 residues. The germline V gene has CDR1 SEHNR and CDR2 FQNEAQ (reference sequence). V shed 4 bases, J shed 4 bases, and the junction held 6 bases outside the gene matches. Filled out from reference TRBV7-9 and TRBJ2-5, the complete variable domain reads DTGVSQNPRHKITKRGQNVTFRCDPISEHNRLYWYRQTLGQGPEFLTYFQNEAQLEKSRLLSDRFSAERPKGSFSTLEIQRTEQGDSAMYLCASSSWTSGETQYFGPGTRLLVL.

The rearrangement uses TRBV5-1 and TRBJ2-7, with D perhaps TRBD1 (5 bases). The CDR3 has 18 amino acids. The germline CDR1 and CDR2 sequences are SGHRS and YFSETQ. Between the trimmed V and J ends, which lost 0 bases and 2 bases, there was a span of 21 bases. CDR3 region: CASSLGPPAGSRTYEQYF. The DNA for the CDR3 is TGCGCCAGCAGCTTGGGCCCCCCGGCAGGGTCGAGAACCTACGAGCAGTACTTC.

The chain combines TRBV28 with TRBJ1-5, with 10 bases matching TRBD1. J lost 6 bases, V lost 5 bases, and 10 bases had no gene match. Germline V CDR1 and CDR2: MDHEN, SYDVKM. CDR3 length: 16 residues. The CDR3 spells CASSPIPTGGIQPQHF. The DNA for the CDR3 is TGTGCCAGCAGTCCAATCCCGACAGGGGGCATTCAGCCCCAGCATTTT.